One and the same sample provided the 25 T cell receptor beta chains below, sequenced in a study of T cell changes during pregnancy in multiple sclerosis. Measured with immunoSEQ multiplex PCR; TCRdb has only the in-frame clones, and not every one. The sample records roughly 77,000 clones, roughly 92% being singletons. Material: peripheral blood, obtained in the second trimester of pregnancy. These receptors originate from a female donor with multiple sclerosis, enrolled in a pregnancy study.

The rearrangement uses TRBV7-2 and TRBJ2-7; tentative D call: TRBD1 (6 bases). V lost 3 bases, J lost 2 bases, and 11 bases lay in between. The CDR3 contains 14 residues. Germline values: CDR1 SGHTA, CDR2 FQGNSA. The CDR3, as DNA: TGTGCCAGCAGCTTCGGACAGCAAGCCTACGAGCAGTACTTC. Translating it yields CASSFGQQAYEQYF. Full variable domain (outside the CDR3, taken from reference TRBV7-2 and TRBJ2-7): GAGVSQSPSNKVTEKGKDVELRCDPISGHTALYWYRQSLGQGLEFLIYFQGNSAPDKSGLPSDRFSAERTGGSVSTLTIQRTQQEDSAVYLCASSFGQQAYEQYFGPGTRLTVT.

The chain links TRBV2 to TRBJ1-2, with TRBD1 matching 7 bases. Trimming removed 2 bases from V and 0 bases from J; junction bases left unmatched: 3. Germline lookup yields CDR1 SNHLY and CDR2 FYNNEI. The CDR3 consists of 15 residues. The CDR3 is CASSEQGGTNYGYTF. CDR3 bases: TGTGCCAGCAGTGAACAAGGGGGCACTAACTATGGCTACACCTTC.

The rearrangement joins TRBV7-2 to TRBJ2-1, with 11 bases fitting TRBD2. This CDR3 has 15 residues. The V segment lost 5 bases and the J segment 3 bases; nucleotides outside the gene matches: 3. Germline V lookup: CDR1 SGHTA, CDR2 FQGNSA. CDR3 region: CASSISGGGYNEQFF. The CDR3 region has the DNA TGTGCCAGCAGCATTAGCGGGGGGGGCTACAATGAGCAGTTCTTC.

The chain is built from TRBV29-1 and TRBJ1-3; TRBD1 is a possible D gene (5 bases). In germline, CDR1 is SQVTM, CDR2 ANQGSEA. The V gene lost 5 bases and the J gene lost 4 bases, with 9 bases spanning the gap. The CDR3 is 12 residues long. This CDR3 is CSVSQGGNTIYF. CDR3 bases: TGCAGCGTTAGCCAGGGCGGAAACACCATATATTTT.

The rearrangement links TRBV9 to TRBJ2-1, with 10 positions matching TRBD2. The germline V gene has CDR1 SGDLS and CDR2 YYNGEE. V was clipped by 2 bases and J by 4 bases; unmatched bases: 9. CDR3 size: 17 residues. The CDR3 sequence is CASSVGSSGRSYNEQFF. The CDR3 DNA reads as TGTGCCAGCAGCGTCGGGAGTAGCGGGAGGTCTTACAATGAGCAGTTCTTC. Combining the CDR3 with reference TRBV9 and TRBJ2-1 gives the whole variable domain DSGVTQTPKHLITATGQRVTLRCSPRSGDLSVYWYQQSLDQGLQFLIQYYNGEERAKGNILERFSAQQFPDLHSELNLSSLELGDSALYFCASSVGSSGRSYNEQFFGPGTRLTVL.

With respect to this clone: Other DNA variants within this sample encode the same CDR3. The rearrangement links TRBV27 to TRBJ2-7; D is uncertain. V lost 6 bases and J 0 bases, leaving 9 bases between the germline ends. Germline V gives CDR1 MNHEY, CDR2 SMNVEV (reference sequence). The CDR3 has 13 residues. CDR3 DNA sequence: TGTGCCAGCAGCCCCCTGAGCTCCTACGAGCAGTACTTC. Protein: CASSPLSSYEQYF.

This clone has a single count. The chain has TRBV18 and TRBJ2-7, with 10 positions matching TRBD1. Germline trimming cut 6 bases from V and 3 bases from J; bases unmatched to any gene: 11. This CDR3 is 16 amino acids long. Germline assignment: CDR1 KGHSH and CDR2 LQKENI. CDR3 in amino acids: CASSLSRDRGIYEQYF. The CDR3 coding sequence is TGTGCCAGCTCTCTCAGTAGGGACAGGGGCATCTACGAGCAGTACTTC.

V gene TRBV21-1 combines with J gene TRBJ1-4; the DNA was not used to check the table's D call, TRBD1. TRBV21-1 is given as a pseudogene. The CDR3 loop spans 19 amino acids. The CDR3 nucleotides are TGTGCCAGCAGCGCGACTACCGGGACGCTGGACAGGATACATGAAAAACTGTTTTTT. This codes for CASSATTGTLDRIHEKLFF.

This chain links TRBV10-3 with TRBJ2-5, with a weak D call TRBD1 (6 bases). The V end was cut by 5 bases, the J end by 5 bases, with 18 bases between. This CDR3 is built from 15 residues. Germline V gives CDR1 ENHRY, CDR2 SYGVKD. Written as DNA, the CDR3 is TGTGCCATCAGTTTATCACGACAGGAACAGGAGACCCAGTACTTC. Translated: CAISLSRQEQETQYF.

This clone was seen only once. The CDR3 reads CASSSILLAGTPYEQYF. The CDR3 coding sequence is TGTGCCAGCAGTTCGATCCTACTAGCGGGAACCCCCTACGAGCAGTACTTC. The chain employs TRBV27 and TRBJ2-7; 10 bases map to TRBD2. Unmatched junction bases numbered 11, after V lost 4 bases and J lost 2 bases. This CDR3 comprises 17 residues. Germline CDR1 MNHEY, CDR2 SMNVEV (reference sequence).

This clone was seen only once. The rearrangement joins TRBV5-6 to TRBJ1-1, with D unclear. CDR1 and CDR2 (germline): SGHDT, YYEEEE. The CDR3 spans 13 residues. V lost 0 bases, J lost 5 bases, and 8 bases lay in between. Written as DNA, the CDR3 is TGTGCCAGCAGCTTGGCCGCAGGAACTGAAGCTTTCTTT. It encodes CASSLAAGTEAFF.

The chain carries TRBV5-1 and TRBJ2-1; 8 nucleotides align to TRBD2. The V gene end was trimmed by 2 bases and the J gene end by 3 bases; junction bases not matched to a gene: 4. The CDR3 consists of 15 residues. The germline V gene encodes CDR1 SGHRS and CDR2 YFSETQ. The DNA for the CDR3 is TGCGCCAGCAGCTTATCAAGCGGGGGCTACAATGAGCAGTTCTTC. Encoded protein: CASSLSSGGYNEQFF. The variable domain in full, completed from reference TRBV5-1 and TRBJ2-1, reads KAGVTQTPRYLIKTRGQQVTLSCSPISGHRSVSWYQQTPGQGLQFLFEYFSETQRNKGNFPGRFSGRQFSNSRSEMNVSTLELGDSALYLCASSLSSGGYNEQFFGPGTRLTVL.

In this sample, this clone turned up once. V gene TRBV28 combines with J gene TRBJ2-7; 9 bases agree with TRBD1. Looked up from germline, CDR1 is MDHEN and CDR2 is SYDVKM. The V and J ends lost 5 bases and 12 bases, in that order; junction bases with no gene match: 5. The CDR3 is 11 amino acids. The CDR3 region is CASSRQGQGYF. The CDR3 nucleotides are TGTGCCAGCAGTCGGCAGGGACAGGGGTACTTC. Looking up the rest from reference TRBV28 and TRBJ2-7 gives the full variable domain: DVKVTQSSRYLVKRTGEKVFLECVQDMDHENMFWYRQDPGLGLRLIYFSYDVKMKEKGDIPEGYSVSREKKERFSLILESASTNQTSMYLCASSRQGQGYFGPGTRLTVT.

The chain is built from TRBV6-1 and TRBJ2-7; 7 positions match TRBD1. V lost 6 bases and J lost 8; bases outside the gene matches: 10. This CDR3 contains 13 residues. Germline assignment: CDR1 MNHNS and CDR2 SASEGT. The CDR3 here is CASSQQGYLKQYF. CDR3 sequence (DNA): TGTGCCAGCAGCCAACAGGGGTACTTGAAGCAGTACTTC.

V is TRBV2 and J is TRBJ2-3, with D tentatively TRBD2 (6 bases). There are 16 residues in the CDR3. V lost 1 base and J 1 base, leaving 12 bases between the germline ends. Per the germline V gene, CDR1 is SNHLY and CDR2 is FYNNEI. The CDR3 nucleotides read TGTGCCAGCAGTGAAGATGCGGGACTGGGCACAGATACGCAGTATTTT. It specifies CASSEDAGLGTDTQYF.

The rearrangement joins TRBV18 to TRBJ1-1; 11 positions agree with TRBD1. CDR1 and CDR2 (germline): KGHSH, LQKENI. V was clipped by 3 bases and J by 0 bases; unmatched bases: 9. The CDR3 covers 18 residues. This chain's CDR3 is CASSPFRDRGSLNTEAFF. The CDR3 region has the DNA TGTGCCAGCTCACCTTTTAGGGACAGGGGGAGCTTGAACACTGAAGCTTTCTTT. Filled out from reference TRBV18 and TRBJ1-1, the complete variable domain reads NAGVMQNPRHLVRRRGQEARLRCSPMKGHSHVYWYRQLPEEGLKFMVYLQKENIIDESGMPKERFSAEFPKEGPSILRIQQVVRGDSAAYFCASSPFRDRGSLNTEAFFGQGTRLTVV.

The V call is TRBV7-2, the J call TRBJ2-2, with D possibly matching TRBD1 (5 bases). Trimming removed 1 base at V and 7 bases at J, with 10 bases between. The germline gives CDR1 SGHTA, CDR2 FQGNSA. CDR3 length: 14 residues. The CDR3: CASSLEGQFGELFF. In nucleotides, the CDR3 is TGTGCCAGCAGCTTAGAGGGGCAATTCGGGGAGCTGTTTTTT.

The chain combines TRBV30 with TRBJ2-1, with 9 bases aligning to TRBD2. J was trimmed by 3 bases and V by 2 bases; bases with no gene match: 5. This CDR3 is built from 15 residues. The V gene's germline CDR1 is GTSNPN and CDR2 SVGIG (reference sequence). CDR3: CAWSSLAGNYNEQFF. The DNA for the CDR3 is TGTGCCTGGAGTTCGCTAGCGGGGAACTACAATGAGCAGTTCTTC.

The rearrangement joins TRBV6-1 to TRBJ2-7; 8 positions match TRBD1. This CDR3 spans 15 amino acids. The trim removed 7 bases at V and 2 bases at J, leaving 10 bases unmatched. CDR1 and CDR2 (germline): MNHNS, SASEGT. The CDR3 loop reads CASITTGTGPYEQYF. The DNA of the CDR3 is TGTGCCAGCATAACCACCGGGACAGGACCCTACGAGCAGTACTTC.

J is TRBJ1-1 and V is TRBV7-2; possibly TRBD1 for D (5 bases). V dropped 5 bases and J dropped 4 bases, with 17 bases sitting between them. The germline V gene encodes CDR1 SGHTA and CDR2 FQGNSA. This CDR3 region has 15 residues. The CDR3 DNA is TGTGCCAGCAGCCCACGCGCGGGGGTGGTCACTGAAGCTTTCTTT. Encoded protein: CASSPRAGVVTEAFF.

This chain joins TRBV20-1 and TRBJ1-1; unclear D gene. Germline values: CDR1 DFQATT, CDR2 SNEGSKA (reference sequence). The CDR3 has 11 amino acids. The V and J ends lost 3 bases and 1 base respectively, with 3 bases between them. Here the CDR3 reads CSARRNTEAFF. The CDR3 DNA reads TGCAGTGCTAGGAGGAACACTGAAGCTTTCTTT.

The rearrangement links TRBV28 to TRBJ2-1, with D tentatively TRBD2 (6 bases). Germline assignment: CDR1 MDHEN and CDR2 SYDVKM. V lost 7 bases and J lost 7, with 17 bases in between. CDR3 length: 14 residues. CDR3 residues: CASTRDLGGNEQFF. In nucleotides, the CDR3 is TGTGCCAGCACCCGGGACCTGGGAGGTAATGAGCAGTTCTTC.

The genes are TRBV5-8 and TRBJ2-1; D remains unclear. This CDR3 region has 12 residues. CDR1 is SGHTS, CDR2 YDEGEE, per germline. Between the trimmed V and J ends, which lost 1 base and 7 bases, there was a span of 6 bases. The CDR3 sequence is CASSLPNNEQFF. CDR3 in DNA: TGTGCCAGCAGCTTGCCTAATAATGAGCAGTTCTTC.

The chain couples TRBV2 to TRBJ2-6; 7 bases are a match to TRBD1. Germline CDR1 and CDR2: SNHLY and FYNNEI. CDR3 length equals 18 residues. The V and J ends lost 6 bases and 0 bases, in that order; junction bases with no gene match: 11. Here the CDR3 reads CASSERQGPSSGANVLTF. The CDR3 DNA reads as TGTGCCAGCAGCGAGAGACAGGGCCCTAGCTCTGGGGCCAACGTCCTGACTTTC.

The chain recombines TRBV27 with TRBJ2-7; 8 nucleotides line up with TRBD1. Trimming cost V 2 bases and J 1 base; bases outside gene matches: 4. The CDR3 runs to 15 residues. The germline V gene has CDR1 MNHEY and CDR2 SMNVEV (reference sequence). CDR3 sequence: CASSLTRTGSYEQYF. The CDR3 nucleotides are TGTGCCAGCAGTTTAACCCGGACAGGGTCCTACGAGCAGTACTTC.